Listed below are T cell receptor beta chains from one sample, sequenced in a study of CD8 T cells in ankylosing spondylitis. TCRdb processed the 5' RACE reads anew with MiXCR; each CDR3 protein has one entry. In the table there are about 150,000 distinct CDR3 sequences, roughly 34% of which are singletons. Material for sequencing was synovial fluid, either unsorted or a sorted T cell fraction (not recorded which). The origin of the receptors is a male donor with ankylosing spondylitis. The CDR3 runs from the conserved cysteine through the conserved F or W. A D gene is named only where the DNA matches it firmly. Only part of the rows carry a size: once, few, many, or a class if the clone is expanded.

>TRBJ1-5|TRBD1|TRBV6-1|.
TGTGCCAGCGTAGGACAGGCCCATCAGCCCCAGCATTTT
CASVGQAHQPQHF
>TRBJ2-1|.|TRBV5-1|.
TGCGCCAGCAGCTCCCCCGGGGCGGTCGAGCAGTTCTTC
CASSSPGAVEQFF
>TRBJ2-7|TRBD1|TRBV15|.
TGTGCCACCAGCAGAGGGACAGGACTGTCCTACGAGCAGTACTTC
CATSRGTGLSYEQYF
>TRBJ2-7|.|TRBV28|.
TGTGCCAGCAGCGCCGCATTCGAGCAGTACTTC
CASSAAFEQYF
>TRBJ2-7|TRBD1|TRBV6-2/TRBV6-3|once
TGTGCCAGCAGTTACCCGCAGGGGGCACGGAAAGAGCAGTACTTC
CASSYPQGARKEQYF
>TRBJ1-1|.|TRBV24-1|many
TGTGCCACCAGTGATTTCCAGGGAAAGAACACTGAAGCTTTCTTT
CATSDFQGKNTEAFF
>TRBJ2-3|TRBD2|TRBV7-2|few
TGTGCCAGCAGCTTATTGGGGGGGAGGGATACGCAGTATTTT
CASSLLGGRDTQYF
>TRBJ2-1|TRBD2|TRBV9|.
TGTGCCAGCAACGAATACTCTAGCGGCAATGAGCAGTTCTTC
CASNEYSSGNEQFF
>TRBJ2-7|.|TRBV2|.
TGTGCCAGCAGACCACTATCGTACGAGCAGTACTTC
CASRPLSYEQYF
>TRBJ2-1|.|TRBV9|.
TGTGCCAGCAGCCCCCGTCCCACTTCCTACAATGAGCAGTTCTTC
CASSPRPTSYNEQFF
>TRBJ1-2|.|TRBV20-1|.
TGCAGTGCCAAAAGCCTACAAGGGCTGGGTTACACCTTC
CSAKSLQGLGYTF
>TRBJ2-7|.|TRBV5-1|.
TGCGCCAGCAGCTTGGGACCGGGTTTAATTTACTACGAGCAGTACTTC
CASSLGPGLIYYEQYF
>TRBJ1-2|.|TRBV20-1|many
TGCAGTGCTAGTCACAGGCTCCATAACTATGGCTACACCTTC
CSASHRLHNYGYTF
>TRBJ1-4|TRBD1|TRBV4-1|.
TGCGCCAGCAGCCAAGAGGGGCAGGGGGGAAAACTGTTTTTT
CASSQEGQGGKLFF
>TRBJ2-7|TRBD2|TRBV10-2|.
TGCGCCAGCAGTAGGGCGGGAGGGAGCCAGGACGAGCAGTACTTC
CASSRAGGSQDEQYF
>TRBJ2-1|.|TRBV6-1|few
TGTGCCAGCAGCGTGGGACCCCCGGCGGAGCAGTTCTTC
CASSVGPPAEQFF
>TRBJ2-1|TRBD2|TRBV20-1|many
TGCAGTGCTAGAGATAAGAGCGGGGGAGGTTCCTACAATGAGCAGTTCTTC
CSARDKSGGGSYNEQFF
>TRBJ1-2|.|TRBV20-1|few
TGCAGTGCTAGAGATTGGGGGGAGACTTATGGCTACACCTTC
CSARDWGETYGYTF
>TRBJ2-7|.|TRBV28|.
TGTGCCAGCGGTAACAGAGTATCCGAGCAGTACTTC
CASGNRVSEQYF
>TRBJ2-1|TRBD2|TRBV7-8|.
TGTGCCAGCAGCCTCAATCTTGCGGGAGGGAGGTACAATGAGCAGTTCTTC
CASSLNLAGGRYNEQFF
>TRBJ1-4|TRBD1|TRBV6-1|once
TGTGCCAGCAGGTCTGGACAGGCTCCCCTAGTTTTCGAAAAACTGTTTTTT
CASRSGQAPLVFEKLFF
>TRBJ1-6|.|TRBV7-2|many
TGTGCCAGCAGTCTATATAATTCACCCCTCCACTTT
CASSLYNSPLHF
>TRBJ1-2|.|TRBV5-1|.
TGCGCCAGCAGCTTGGGACAGGCCCGTAACTATGGCTACACCTTC
CASSLGQARNYGYTF
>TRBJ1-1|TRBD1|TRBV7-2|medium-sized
TGTGCCAGCAGCTTATTTCGGGACAGGGGAACTTTCTTT
CASSLFRDRGTFF